The 24 T cell receptor beta chains listed next were all sequenced from one sample in a study of blood T cell repertoires in COVID-19. Generated by immunoSEQ multiplex PCR, the TCRdb table keeps only in-frame clones and is missing some. This sample yields about 95,000 clones, of which roughly 79% are seen a single time; around 5.2% belongs to the top ten. The sequenced sample consisted of peripheral blood. These TCRs come from a man at least 80 years old with COVID-19, enrolled during active disease.

The rearrangement joins TRBV4-2 to TRBJ1-2, with D maybe TRBD1 (5 bases). The CDR3 consists of 16 residues. Trimming removed 1 base at V and 7 bases at J, with 19 bases between. The V gene's germline CDR1 is LGHNA and CDR2 YNFKEQ. CDR3 DNA sequence: TGTGCCAGCAGCCAAGTAGGGGCCTCGCAGGGCCCTGGCTACACCTTC. Translating it yields CASSQVGASQGPGYTF.

This clone has only a few counts. The chain employs TRBV28 and TRBJ1-1; D possibly corresponds to TRBD1 (5 bases). CDR1 MDHEN and CDR2 SYDVKM come from the germline V gene. The CDR3 has 14 residues. V lost 3 bases and J 4 bases, leaving 12 bases between the germline ends. CDR3 residues: CASSLTQETTEAFF. The CDR3 DNA reads TGTGCCAGCAGTTTGACACAGGAGACCACTGAAGCTTTCTTT.

This sequence joins TRBV7-9 and TRBJ2-7; D is ambiguous. The CDR3 has 14 residues. V was cut by 2 bases and J by 7 bases, with 15 bases left in between. Per germline, CDR1 SEHNR and CDR2 FQNEAQ (reference sequence). CDR3 coding DNA: TGTGCCAGCAGCTTATTGAGTGACTCGCGGGAGCAGTACTTC. Translating it yields CASSLLSDSREQYF.

CDR3 amino acids: CASSRDRGGTGELFF. The CDR3 DNA sequence: TGTGCCAGCAGCCGCGACAGGGGAGGGACCGGGGAGCTGTTTTTT. The chain employs TRBV7-2 and TRBJ2-2; D perhaps matches TRBD1 (8 bases). The CDR3 runs to 15 residues. Germline-derived CDR1 and CDR2 are SGHTA and FQGNSA. The V end lost 5 bases, the J end lost 5 bases, and 15 bases lay between the germline ends.

Written as DNA, the CDR3 is TGTGCCTGGGGACAGGGGATTAACTTCTATAATTCACCCCTCCACTTT. Translating gives CAWGQGINFYNSPLHF. V gene TRBV30 combines with J gene TRBJ1-6; 9 bases agree with TRBD1. Germline lookup yields CDR1 GTSNPN and CDR2 SVGIG (reference sequence). The CDR3 totals 16 residues. V lost 5 bases to trimming and J lost 3 bases; unmatched junction nucleotides: 8.

This rearrangement joins TRBV10-1 to TRBJ1-1; 7 bases match TRBD1. CDR3 length equals 24 residues. J was trimmed by 2 bases and V by 7 bases; bases with no gene match: 37. Germline lookup yields CDR1 WNHNN and CDR2 SYGVQD (reference sequence). CDR3 residues: CASTVRQGKKASSRAARPNTEAFF. The CDR3 bases are TGCGCCAGCACCGTGAGACAGGGTAAAAAGGCTTCATCGCGGGCTGCGCGGCCCAACACTGAAGCTTTCTTT.

The gene calls are TRBV2 and TRBJ1-2; 9 bases fit TRBD1. Germline loops: CDR1 SNHLY, CDR2 FYNNEI. CDR3 length: 15 amino acids. V was pared by 6 bases and J by 2 bases, with 7 bases of the junction left unmatched. The CDR3 sequence: CASRPGTGWNYGYTF. The CDR3 bases are TGTGCCAGCAGGCCCGGGACAGGGTGGAACTATGGCTACACCTTC.

The V call is TRBV4-3, the J call TRBJ1-1; no definite D call. Germline values: CDR1 LGHNA, CDR2 YSLEER. CDR3 length: 13 residues. V gave up 0 bases and J gave up 10 bases, with 12 bases separating them. DNA for the CDR3: TGCGCCAGCAGCCAAGACCCGGAGTTAAGAGCTTTCTTT. It yields the protein CASSQDPELRAFF.

As regards this clone: Additional DNA sequences in this sample encode the identical CDR3. The V gene is TRBV18, the J gene TRBJ2-5; a possible D gene is TRBD1 (6 bases). Germline CDR1 is KGHSH and CDR2 is LQKENI. This CDR3 contains 13 residues. Between the trimmed V and J ends, which lost 1 base and 4 bases, there was a span of 7 bases. CDR3 nucleotide sequence: TGTGCCAGCTCACCACTAGGGGGAGAGACCCAGTACTTC. It yields the protein CASSPLGGETQYF. Filled out from reference TRBV18 and TRBJ2-5, the complete variable domain reads NAGVMQNPRHLVRRRGQEARLRCSPMKGHSHVYWYRQLPEEGLKFMVYLQKENIIDESGMPKERFSAEFPKEGPSILRIQQVVRGDSAAYFCASSPLGGETQYFGPGTRLLVL.

The chain uses TRBV19 and TRBJ1-2, with D tentatively TRBD1 (5 bases). CDR3 size: 15 residues. The V gene's germline CDR1 is LNHDA and CDR2 SQIVND (reference sequence). Trimming pared 6 bases from V and 8 bases from J, leaving 22 bases between. The CDR3 loop reads CASRVTDIRRIGYTF. The CDR3 DNA is TGTGCCAGTAGGGTTACGGACATAAGAAGAATCGGCTACACCTTC.

V usage is TRBV18 and J usage is TRBJ2-7, with TRBD1 matching over 9 bases. The trim removed 5 bases at V and 3 bases at J, leaving 2 bases unmatched. The CDR3 runs 13 residues. Germline loops: CDR1 KGHSH, CDR2 LQKENI. The CDR3 region has the DNA TGTGCCAGCTCAATGACAGGGGGCTACGAGCAGTACTTC. It specifies CASSMTGGYEQYF.

The chain employs TRBV4-1 and TRBJ1-1, with 10 bases lining up with TRBD1. The CDR3 sequence is 14 residues long. Looked up from germline, CDR1 is MGHRA and CDR2 is YSYEKL. V was clipped by 4 bases and J by 1 base; unmatched bases: 0. CDR3 protein: CASSRDRGNTEAFF. The CDR3 DNA reads as TGCGCCAGCAGCCGGGACAGGGGGAACACTGAAGCTTTCTTT.

The chain joins TRBV29-1 to TRBJ1-6; D gene ambiguous. The V end was cut by 6 bases, the J end by 4 bases, with 10 bases between. The germline CDR1 and CDR2 sequences are SQVTM and ANQGSEA. This CDR3 region has 13 residues. The CDR3 loop reads CSVQFDYNSPLHF. The DNA of the CDR3 is TGCAGCGTCCAGTTTGATTATAATTCACCCCTCCACTTT.

This rearrangement joins TRBV11-2 to TRBJ1-1; D might be TRBD1 (5 bases). Trimming shortened V by 7 bases and J by 0 bases, and 18 bases separated the two germline ends. The length of the CDR3 is 16 residues. The germline gives CDR1 SGHAT, CDR2 FQNNGV. Here the CDR3 reads CASTAGVGAMNTEAFF. CDR3 coding DNA: TGTGCCAGCACTGCTGGAGTTGGGGCCATGAACACTGAAGCTTTCTTT.

The chain combines TRBV7-3 with TRBJ2-1; 7 bases match TRBD1. Germline assignment: CDR1 SGHTA and CDR2 FQGTGA. The CDR3 is 15 amino acids. Trimming took 4 bases from V and 7 from J; bases not matched to a gene: 10. The CDR3 DNA sequence: TGTGCCAGCAGCTCTTCGGGACAGAGACATAATGAGCAGTTCTTC. Translating it yields CASSSSGQRHNEQFF.

The chain employs TRBV29-1 and TRBJ2-1; 10 bases fit TRBD2. The V gene end was trimmed by 6 bases and the J gene end by 4 bases; junction bases not matched to a gene: 18. CDR1 is SQVTM, CDR2 ANQGSEA, per germline. The CDR3 spans 18 residues. The CDR3 bases are TGCAGCGTCACCCCCCCGGGGGTAGCGGGAGGAGTTTACAATGAGCAGTTCTTC. Protein product: CSVTPPGVAGGVYNEQFF.

The gene calls are TRBV5-1 and TRBJ1-5, with 7 bases identical to TRBD1. CDR3 length equals 14 residues. V shed 4 bases and J 3 bases; nucleotides not matched to a gene: 4. Germline CDR1 and CDR2: SGHRS and YFSETQ. Here the CDR3 reads CASSTGTANQPQHF. The CDR3 DNA reads TGCGCCAGCAGCACCGGGACAGCCAATCAGCCCCAGCATTTT.

The gene calls are TRBV29-1 and TRBJ2-3; TRBD1 aligns across 8 bases. The CDR3 length is 14 residues. CDR1 and CDR2 from the germline V gene are SQVTM and ANQGSEA. The V and J ends lost 0 bases and 3 bases, in that order; junction bases with no gene match: 2. The CDR3 is CSVEDGQGTDTQYF. The CDR3 nucleotides are TGCAGCGTTGAAGATGGACAGGGTACAGATACGCAGTATTTT.

This sequence joins TRBV29-1 and TRBJ2-1; 7 bases are a match to TRBD1. The CDR3 contains 13 residues. Trimming removed 3 bases from V and 3 bases from J; junction bases left unmatched: 2. The germline V gene has CDR1 SQVTM and CDR2 ANQGSEA. CDR3 protein: CSVDRDSYNEQFF. The CDR3, as DNA: TGCAGCGTTGATAGGGACAGCTACAATGAGCAGTTCTTC.

The rearrangement uses TRBV2 and TRBJ2-7; 9 bases align to TRBD1. Germline CDR1 reads SNHLY; CDR2 reads FYNNEI. The CDR3 consists of 14 residues. V gave up 5 bases and J gave up 5 bases; unmatched junction bases: 7. The CDR3 coding sequence is TGTGCCAGCAGTATAGGGACAGGGATCCACGAGCAGTACTTC. Residues: CASSIGTGIHEQYF.

This clone has just a few counts. The sample holds other DNA sequences that translate to the same CDR3. V gene TRBV3-1 (or the pseudogene TRBV3-2) combines with J gene TRBJ1-5; D unresolved. Trimming left V 0 bases short and J 7 bases short, with 7 bases between. Germline CDR1 and CDR2: LGHDT and YNNKEL (reference sequence). The CDR3 length is 13 residues. CDR3 in DNA: TGTGCCAGCAGCCAAGACCCGCGCCAGCCCCAGCATTTT. Protein sequence: CASSQDPRQPQHF.

V usage is TRBV4-2 and J usage is TRBJ2-7; 9 positions agree with TRBD1. V was pared by 0 bases and J by 2 bases, with 17 bases of the junction left unmatched. Germline loops: CDR1 LGHNA, CDR2 YNFKEQ. The CDR3 sequence is 20 residues long. The CDR3 loop is CASSQDYLGQGAVNAYEQYF. The CDR3 coding sequence is TGTGCCAGCAGCCAAGATTATTTGGGACAGGGTGCCGTTAACGCCTACGAGCAGTACTTC.

The chain couples TRBV19 to TRBJ2-1; 9 positions match TRBD2. Losses at the gene ends were 5 bases for V and 4 bases for J; bases not matched to a gene: 15. CDR1 is LNHDA, CDR2 SQIVND, per germline (reference sequence). The CDR3 spans 18 residues. CDR3 DNA sequence: TGTGCCAGTAGTGGAAGACTAGGCGGGGGGGCCGGATACAATGAGCAGTTCTTC. Its protein product is CASSGRLGGGAGYNEQFF. The full variable domain, in which reference TRBV19 and TRBJ2-1 provide the parts outside the CDR3, is DGGITQSPKYLFRKEGQNVTLSCEQNLNHDAMYWYRQDPGQGLRLIYYSQIVNDFQKGDIAEGYSVSREKKESFPLTVTSAQKNPTAFYLCASSGRLGGGAGYNEQFFGPGTRLTVL.

The chain links TRBV4-1 to TRBJ2-5; 8 bases are a match to TRBD1. This CDR3 comprises 14 residues. The V gene's germline CDR1 is MGHRA and CDR2 YSYEKL. The ends lost 5 bases at V and 4 bases at J; junction bases unmatched: 6. The DNA for the CDR3 is TGCGCCAGCAGCATGTCCAGGGGGCCAGAGACCCAGTACTTC. Protein: CASSMSRGPETQYF.